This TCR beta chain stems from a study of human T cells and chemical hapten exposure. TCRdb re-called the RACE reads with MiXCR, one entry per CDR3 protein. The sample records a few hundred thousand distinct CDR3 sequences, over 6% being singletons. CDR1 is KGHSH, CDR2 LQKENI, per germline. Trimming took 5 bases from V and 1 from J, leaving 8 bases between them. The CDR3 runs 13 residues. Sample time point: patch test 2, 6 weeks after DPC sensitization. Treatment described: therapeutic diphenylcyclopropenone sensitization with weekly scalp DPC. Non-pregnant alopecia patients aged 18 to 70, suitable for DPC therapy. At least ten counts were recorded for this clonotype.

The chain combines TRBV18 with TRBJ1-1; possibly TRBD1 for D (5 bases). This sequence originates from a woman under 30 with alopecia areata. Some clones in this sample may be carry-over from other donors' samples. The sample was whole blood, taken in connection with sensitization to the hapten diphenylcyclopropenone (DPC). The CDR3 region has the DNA TGTGCCAGCTCAGGGACGGAGAACACTGAAGCTTTCTTT. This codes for CASSGTENTEAFF.